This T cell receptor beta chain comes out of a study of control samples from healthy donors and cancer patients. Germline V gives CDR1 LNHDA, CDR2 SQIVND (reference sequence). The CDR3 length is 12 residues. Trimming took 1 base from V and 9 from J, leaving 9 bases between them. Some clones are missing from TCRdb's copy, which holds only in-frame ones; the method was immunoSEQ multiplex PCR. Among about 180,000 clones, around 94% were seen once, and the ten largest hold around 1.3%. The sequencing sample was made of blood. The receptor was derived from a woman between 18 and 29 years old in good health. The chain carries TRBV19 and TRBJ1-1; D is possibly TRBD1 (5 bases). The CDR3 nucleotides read TGTGCCAGTAGTATAGGGGGGGTTCAAGCTTTCTTT. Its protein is CASSIGGVQAFF.